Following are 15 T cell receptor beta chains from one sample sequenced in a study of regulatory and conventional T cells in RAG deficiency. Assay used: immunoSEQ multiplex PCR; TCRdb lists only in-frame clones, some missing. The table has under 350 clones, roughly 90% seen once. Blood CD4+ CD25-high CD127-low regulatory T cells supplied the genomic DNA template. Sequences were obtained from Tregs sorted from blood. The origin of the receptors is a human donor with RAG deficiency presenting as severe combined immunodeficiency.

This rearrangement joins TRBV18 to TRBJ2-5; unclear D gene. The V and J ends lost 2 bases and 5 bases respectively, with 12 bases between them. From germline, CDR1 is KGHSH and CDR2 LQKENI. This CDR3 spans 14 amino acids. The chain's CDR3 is CASSPTMAWETQYF. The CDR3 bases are TGTGCCAGCTCACCAACGATGGCATGGGAGACCCAGTACTTC.

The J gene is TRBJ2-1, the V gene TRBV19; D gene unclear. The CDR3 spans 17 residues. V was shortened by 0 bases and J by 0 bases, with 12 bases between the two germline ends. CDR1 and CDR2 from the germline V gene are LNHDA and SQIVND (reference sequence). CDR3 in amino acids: CASSIDRSRFSYNEQFF. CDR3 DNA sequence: TGTGCCAGTAGTATAGATCGGTCCAGATTCTCCTACAATGAGCAGTTCTTC.

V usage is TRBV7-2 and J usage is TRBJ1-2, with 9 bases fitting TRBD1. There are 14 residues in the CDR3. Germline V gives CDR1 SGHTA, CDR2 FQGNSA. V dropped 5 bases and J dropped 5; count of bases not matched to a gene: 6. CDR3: CASSPGQGRYGYTF. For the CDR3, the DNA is TGTGCCAGCAGCCCAGGACAGGGGAGGTATGGCTACACCTTC.

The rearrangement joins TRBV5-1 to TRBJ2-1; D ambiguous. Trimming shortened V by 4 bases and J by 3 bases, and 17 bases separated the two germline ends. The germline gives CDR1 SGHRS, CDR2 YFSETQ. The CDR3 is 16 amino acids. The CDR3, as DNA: TGCGCCAGCAGCCCCCAGGCAGGAGCCCACTACAATGAGCAGTTCTTC. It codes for CASSPQAGAHYNEQFF.

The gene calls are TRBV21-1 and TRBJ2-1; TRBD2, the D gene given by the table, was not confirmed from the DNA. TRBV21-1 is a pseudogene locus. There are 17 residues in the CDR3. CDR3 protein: CASRVDLATHSDNEQFF. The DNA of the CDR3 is TGTGCCAGCAGGGTTGACTTAGCTACACATTCCGACAATGAGCAGTTCTTC.

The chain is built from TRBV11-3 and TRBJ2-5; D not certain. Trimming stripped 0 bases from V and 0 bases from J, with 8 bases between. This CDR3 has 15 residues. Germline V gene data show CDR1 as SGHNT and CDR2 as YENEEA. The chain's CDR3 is CASSLEGTNQETQYF. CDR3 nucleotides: TGTGCCAGCAGCTTAGAGGGCACAAACCAAGAGACCCAGTACTTC.

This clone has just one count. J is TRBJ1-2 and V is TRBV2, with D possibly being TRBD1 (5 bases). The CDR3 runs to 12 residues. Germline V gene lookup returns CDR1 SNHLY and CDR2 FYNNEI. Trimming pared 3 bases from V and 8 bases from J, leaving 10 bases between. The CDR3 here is CASSEGGGGYTF. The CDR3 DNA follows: TGTGCCAGCAGTGAGGGGGGGGGAGGCTACACCTTC.

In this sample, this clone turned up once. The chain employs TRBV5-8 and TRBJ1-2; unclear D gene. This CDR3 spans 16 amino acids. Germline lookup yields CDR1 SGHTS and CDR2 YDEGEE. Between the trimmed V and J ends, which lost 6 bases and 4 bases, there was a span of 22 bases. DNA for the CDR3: TGTGCCAGCATCTGTGATAATCCACGAAAGACCTATGGCTACACCTTC. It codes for CASICDNPRKTYGYTF.

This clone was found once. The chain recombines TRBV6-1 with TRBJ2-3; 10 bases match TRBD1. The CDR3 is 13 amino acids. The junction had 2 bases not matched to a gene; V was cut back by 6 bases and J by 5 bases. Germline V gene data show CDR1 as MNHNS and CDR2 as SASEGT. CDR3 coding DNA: TGTGCCAGCAGAGGACAGGGGGGAGATACGCAGTATTTT. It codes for CASRGQGGDTQYF.

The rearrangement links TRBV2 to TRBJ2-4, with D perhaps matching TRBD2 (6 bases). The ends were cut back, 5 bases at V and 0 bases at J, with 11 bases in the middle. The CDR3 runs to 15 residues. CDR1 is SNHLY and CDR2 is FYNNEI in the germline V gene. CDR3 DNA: TGTGCCAGCAGTCGGGGACTCGTAGCCAAAAACATTCAGTACTTC. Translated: CASSRGLVAKNIQYF.

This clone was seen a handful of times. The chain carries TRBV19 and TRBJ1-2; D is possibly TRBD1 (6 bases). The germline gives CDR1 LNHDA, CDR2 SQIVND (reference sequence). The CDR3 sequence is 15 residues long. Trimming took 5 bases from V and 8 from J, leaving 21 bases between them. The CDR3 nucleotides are TGTGCCAGTAGTGTGGTACACTCGGGGGGCGGAGGCTACACCTTC. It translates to CASSVVHSGGGGYTF.

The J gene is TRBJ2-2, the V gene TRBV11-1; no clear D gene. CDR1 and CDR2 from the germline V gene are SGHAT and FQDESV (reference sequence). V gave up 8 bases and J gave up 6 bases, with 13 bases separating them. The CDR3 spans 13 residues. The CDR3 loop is CASAKRVAGELFF. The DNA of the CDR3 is TGTGCCAGCGCCAAAAGGGTCGCCGGGGAGCTGTTTTTT. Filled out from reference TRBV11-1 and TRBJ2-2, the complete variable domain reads EAEVAQSPRYKITEKSQAVAFWCDPISGHATLYWYRQILGQGPELLVQFQDESVVDDSQLPKDRFSAERLKGVDSTLKIQPAELGDSAMYLCASAKRVAGELFFGEGSRLTVL.

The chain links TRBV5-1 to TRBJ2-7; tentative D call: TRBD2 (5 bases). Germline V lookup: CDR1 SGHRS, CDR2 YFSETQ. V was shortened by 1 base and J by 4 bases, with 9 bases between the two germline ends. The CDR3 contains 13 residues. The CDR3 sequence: CASSLWTGYEQYF. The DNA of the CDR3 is TGCGCCAGCAGCTTGTGGACGGGATACGAGCAGTACTTC.

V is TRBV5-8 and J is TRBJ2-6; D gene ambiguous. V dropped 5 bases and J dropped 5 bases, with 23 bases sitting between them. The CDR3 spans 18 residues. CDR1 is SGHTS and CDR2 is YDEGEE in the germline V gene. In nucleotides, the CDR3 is TGTGCCAGCAGAGCTGTTCATCCACAACAAAGTCGGGCCAACGTCCTGACTTTC. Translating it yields CASRAVHPQQSRANVLTF.

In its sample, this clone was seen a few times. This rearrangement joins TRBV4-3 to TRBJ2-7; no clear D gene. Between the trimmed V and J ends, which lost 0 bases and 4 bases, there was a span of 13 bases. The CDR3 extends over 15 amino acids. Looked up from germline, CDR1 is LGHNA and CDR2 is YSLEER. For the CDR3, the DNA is TGCGCCAGCAGCCAAGATCTTAGGCCATCTTACGAGCAGTACTTC. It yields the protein CASSQDLRPSYEQYF.